These T cell receptor beta chains were read from a single sample in a study of early T cells in non-severe SARS-CoV-2 infection. TCRdb itself ran the 5' RACE reads through MiXCR, one entry per CDR3 protein. The sample holds more than 65,000 distinct CDR3 sequences; roughly 12% are singletons and the top ten take around 2.9%. This specimen was whole blood, taken at baseline. Source of these receptors: an adult who was a healthcare worker with PCR-confirmed SARS-CoV-2 infection or an uninfected control (not recorded which). CDR3s include the opening cysteine and the closing phenylalanine or tryptophan. D genes are given only for firm matches. Clone size, where shown, is once, few, many, or a class for clones that have expanded.

TRBV7-9	TRBD1	15	.	TRBJ1-2	CASTGHRGQNSGYTF	TGTGCCAGCACGGGTCACAGGGGTCAGAATAGTGGCTACACCTTC
TRBV7-2	TRBD2	16	few	TRBJ2-1	CASSPWTSVRYNEQFF	TGTGCCAGCAGCCCGTGGACTAGCGTGCGCTACAATGAGCAGTTCTTC
TRBV20-1	.	13	few	TRBJ2-3	CSASQASTDTQYF	TGCAGTGCTAGCCAAGCCAGCACAGATACGCAGTATTTT
TRBV11-2	.	16	.	TRBJ2-2	CASSLNPDRATGELFF	TGTGCCAGCAGCTTAAACCCGGACAGAGCCACCGGGGAGCTGTTTTTT
TRBV28	.	17	.	TRBJ2-6	CASSKVTGLSGANVLTF	TGTGCCAGCAGCAAAGTTACAGGGCTCTCTGGGGCCAACGTCCTGACTTTC
TRBV6-4	.	15	.	TRBJ1-2	CASSPTGTDSYGYTF	TGTGCCAGCTCCCCTACCGGGACGGACTCCTATGGCTACACCTTC
TRBV5-1	.	17	many	TRBJ1-3	CASSGATGTTAGNTIYF	TGCGCCAGCAGCGGGGCAACCGGGACGACGGCTGGAAACACCATATATTTT
TRBV7-9	.	12	.	TRBJ2-5	CASSWSKETQYF	TGTGCCAGCAGCTGGTCAAAAGAGACCCAGTACTTC
TRBV5-6	.	15	few	TRBJ2-3	CASSSDNGPRGTQYF	TGTGCCAGCAGCTCCGACAATGGGCCCAGAGGTACGCAGTATTTT
TRBV3-1	TRBD2	15	few	TRBJ2-7	CASSRTSGGVYEQYF	TGCGCCAGCAGCCGGACTAGCGGGGGGGTTTACGAGCAGTACTTC
TRBV28	TRBD2	15	.	TRBJ2-7	CASGPGAGGPYEQYF	TGTGCCAGCGGCCCGGGGGCGGGGGGACCGTACGAGCAGTACTTC
TRBV28	.	17	few	TRBJ2-3	CASSLPLPGAAGDTQYF	TGTGCCAGCAGTTTACCATTACCCGGGGCGGCTGGAGATACGCAGTATTTT
TRBV28	.	11	few	TRBJ2-1	CASSRGDEQFF	TGTGCCAGCTCCAGGGGCGATGAGCAGTTCTTC
TRBV6-5	TRBD1	13	.	TRBJ2-3	CASNRGPADTQYF	TGTGCCTCTAACAGGGGGCCGGCAGATACGCAGTATTTT
TRBV19	.	15	many	TRBJ1-2	CASSPLSTGGYGYTF	TGTGCCAGTAGCCCTTTGAGTACTGGAGGATATGGCTACACCTTC
TRBV27	TRBD2	15	.	TRBJ2-7	CASSISWGGTYEQYF	TGTGCCAGCAGCATTAGCTGGGGGGGGACCTACGAGCAGTACTTC
TRBV28	.	15	.	TRBJ2-7	CASSSRTGRGFEQYF	TGTGCCAGCAGTTCTAGGACGGGGAGAGGATTCGAGCAGTACTTC
TRBV4-1	.	13	many	TRBJ2-1	CASSHPGDNEQFF	TGCGCCAGCAGCCACCCAGGGGATAATGAGCAGTTCTTC
TRBV4-1	TRBD2	16	few	TRBJ2-1	CASSQGTSGGRNEQFF	TGCGCCAGCAGCCAAGGGACTAGCGGGGGGCGAAATGAGCAGTTCTTC
TRBV12-3/TRBV12-4	.	15	.	TRBJ2-5	CASSLNNNGQETQYF	TGTGCCAGCAGTTTAAATAACAACGGCCAAGAGACCCAGTACTTC
TRBV28	TRBD1	15	few	TRBJ2-3	CASSLWDRGTDTQYF	TGTGCCAGCAGTTTATGGGACAGGGGCACAGATACGCAGTATTTT
TRBV14	.	14	many	TRBJ2-1	CASSPRSSYNEQFF	TGTGCCAGCAGCCCCCGGAGCTCCTACAATGAGCAGTTCTTC
TRBV7-3	.	16	many	TRBJ1-1	CASSPTPSQRWTEAFF	TGTGCCAGCAGCCCAACCCCATCTCAGCGCTGGACTGAAGCTTTCTTT
TRBV20-1	.	13	few	TRBJ1-5	CSARVQEQQPQHF	TGCAGTGCTAGAGTGCAGGAGCAGCAGCCCCAGCATTTT
TRBV21-1	.	11	.	TRBJ1-1	CASSKEEDAFF	TGTGCCAGCAGCAAAGAGGAGGATGCTTTCTTT
TRBV7-6	TRBD2	18	few	TRBJ2-2	CASSLRTSGSSGTGELFF	TGTGCCAGCAGCTTACGGACTAGCGGGTCGTCGGGCACCGGGGAGCTGTTTTTT
TRBV11-1	.	14	.	TRBJ1-2	CASSSTALGYGYTF	TGTGCCAGCAGCTCGACAGCTTTGGGATATGGCTACACCTTC
TRBV5-1	.	16	few	TRBJ2-6	CASSLGHPSGANVLTF	TGCGCCAGCAGCTTGGGGCATCCCTCTGGGGCCAACGTCCTGACTTTC
TRBV12-3/TRBV12-4	TRBD2	18	few	TRBJ2-1	CASSPLALRGGGYNEQFF	TGTGCCAGCAGCCCCTTAGCGCTACGGGGGGGCGGATACAATGAGCAGTTCTTC
TRBV12-2	.	18	.	TRBJ2-1	CASRLELKAGGPYNEQFF	TGTGCAAGTCGCTTAGAACTTAAGGCGGGGGGCCCCTACAATGAGCAGTTCTTC
TRBV28	.	15	.	TRBJ2-5	CASSPQGRGKETQYF	TGTGCCAGCAGCCCCCAAGGCCGGGGAAAGGAGACCCAGTACTTC
TRBV10-1	TRBD2	13	few	TRBJ2-7	CASSRLAGGVQYF	TGCGCCAGCTCCAGACTAGCTGGAGGCGTGCAGTACTTC
TRBV18	TRBD1	15	.	TRBJ2-5	CASSSGTGRQETQYF	TGTGCCAGCTCATCCGGGACAGGGAGACAAGAGACCCAGTACTTC
TRBV7-8	.	11	many	TRBJ2-1	CASRSHNEQFF	TGTGCCAGCAGGAGCCACAATGAGCAGTTCTTC
TRBV27	.	14	many	TRBJ2-2	CASSLLTDTGELFF	TGTGCCAGCAGTTTATTGACAGACACCGGGGAGCTGTTTTTT
TRBV7-2	.	15	.	TRBJ2-2	CVSSPLSGATGELFF	TGTGTCAGCAGCCCCCTTTCCGGAGCCACCGGGGAGCTGTTTTTT
TRBV28	.	17	few	TRBJ2-7	CASSFGTSGKIRYEQYF	TGTGCCAGCAGTTTTGGTACCTCAGGGAAGATTCGCTACGAGCAGTACTTC